The 17 T cell receptor beta chains below were found in one sample sequenced in a study of breast tumors, draining lymph nodes, adjacent tissues. In TCRdb, the multiplex PCR reads were re-called with MiXCR into one record per CDR3 protein. The data contain about 230,000 distinct CDR3 sequences, approximately 29% of them singletons. Breast cancer patients provided tissue from their axillary draining lymph nodes. Sequenced input: axillary lymph node tissue. These receptor sequences come from a female donor with breast cancer. Some clones in this sample may be carry-over from other donors' samples.

This clonotype has a count of ten or more. The genes are TRBV24-1 and TRBJ2-1, with D tentatively TRBD2 (5 bases). Germline lookup yields CDR1 KGHDR and CDR2 SFDVKD. Trimming removed 9 bases at V and 6 bases at J, with 23 bases between. The CDR3 is 16 residues long. CDR3 region: CATSRRGGSGRNEQFF. CDR3 DNA sequence: TGTGCCACCTCTAGACGCGGTGGGAGTGGGCGCAATGAGCAGTTCTTC.

In this sample, this clonotype turned up a few times. The chain uses TRBV20-1 and TRBJ1-1, with TRBD1 as a possible D gene (5 bases). CDR1 is DFQATT and CDR2 is SNEGSKA in the germline V gene (reference sequence). The CDR3 is 13 amino acids. The V gene lost 0 bases and the J gene lost 4 bases, with 9 bases spanning the gap. CDR3 sequence: CSARDRGSTEAFF. DNA for the CDR3: TGCAGTGCTAGAGATCGGGGGTCCACTGAAGCTTTCTTT.

Many counts were recorded for this clonotype. The CDR3 sequence: CASSRAGEQFF. The CDR3 DNA reads as TGTGCCAGCAGTAGGGCTGGTGAGCAGTTCTTC. V usage is TRBV12-3 or TRBV12-4 and J usage is TRBJ2-1; D is uncertain. Trimming took 5 bases from V and 9 from J, leaving 8 bases between them. The CDR3 length is 11 residues.

In this sample, this clonotype turned up many times. The chain has TRBV3-1 and TRBJ2-7; 8 nucleotides align to TRBD2. Losses at the gene ends were 5 bases for V and 3 bases for J; bases not matched to a gene: 6. Germline lookup yields CDR1 LGHDT and CDR2 YNNKEL (reference sequence). This CDR3 contains 14 residues. The CDR3, as DNA: TGTGCCAGCAGCACGGGACTAGGTGTCTACGAGCAGTACTTC. Translated, it gives CASSTGLGVYEQYF.

In the case of this clonotype: An end of the junction differs from the germline gene, which may be a read error. V gene TRBV5-1 combines with J gene TRBJ2-1, with TRBD2 as a possible D gene (6 bases). Germline V CDR1 and CDR2: SGHRS, YFSETQ. This CDR3 is built from 15 residues. This CDR3 is CASSRDSANTRELFF. The CDR3 region has the DNA TGCGCCAGCAGCCGAGATAGCGCGAACACCCGGGAGCTGTTCTTC.

As regards this clonotype: Just one base apart from a much larger clone, this may be a read error. This chain joins TRBV7-9 and TRBJ1-3; D is unresolved. CDR3 length: 17 amino acids. CDR1 is SEHNR, CDR2 FQNEAQ, per germline (reference sequence). CDR3 in amino acids: CASSLRSLLTTGNPIYF. Here the CDR3 DNA reads TGTGCCAGCAGCCTAAGGAGCCTCTTAACGACTGGAAACCCCATATATTTT.

This clonotype was seen at least ten times. The rearrangement joins TRBV7-9 to TRBJ1-2; tentative D call: TRBD1 (6 bases). The CDR3 consists of 13 residues. Germline V lookup: CDR1 SEHNR, CDR2 FQNEAQ (reference sequence). The germline V and J ends were trimmed by 3 bases and 2 bases, with 7 bases remaining between them. This CDR3 is CASSFGQNYGYTF. CDR3 coding DNA: TGTGCCAGCAGCTTCGGACAGAACTATGGCTACACCTTC.

This sequence joins TRBV6-5 and TRBJ2-5; D is unresolved. The CDR3 is made up of 11 amino acids. CDR1 and CDR2 from the germline V gene are MNHEY and SVGAGI. The V end was cut by 0 bases, the J end by 6 bases, with 2 bases between. In DNA, the CDR3 is TGTGCCAGCAGTTACTCGAAGACCCAGTACTTC. It is translated as CASSYSKTQYF.

The chain carries TRBV12-3 or TRBV12-4 and TRBJ1-3, with 7 nucleotides matching TRBD1. V dropped 6 bases and J dropped 0; count of bases not matched to a gene: 8. This CDR3 region has 16 residues. DNA of the CDR3: TGTGCCAGCAGGAAGACAGGGACTTACTCTGGAAACACCATATATTTT. It encodes CASRKTGTYSGNTIYF.

This clonotype turned up a few times. The chain combines TRBV2 with TRBJ1-1, with D uncertain. From germline, CDR1 is SNHLY and CDR2 FYNNEI. The CDR3 loop spans 14 amino acids. Trimming removed 1 base from V and 2 bases from J, with 8 bases in between. This CDR3 is CASSEEAVNTEAFF. The CDR3 DNA reads as TGTGCCAGCAGTGAAGAGGCAGTTAACACTGAAGCTTTCTTT.

The sample holds a few counts of this clonotype. The chain uses TRBV5-1 and TRBJ2-6; D perhaps matches TRBD1 (6 bases). There are 15 residues in the CDR3. Germline CDR1 SGHRS, CDR2 YFSETQ. With 4 bases removed from V and 0 bases from J, the gap between germline ends came to 8 bases. The DNA for the CDR3 is TGCGCCAGCAGCCGAGGGGGCTCTGGGGCCAACGTCCTGACTTTC. It specifies CASSRGGSGANVLTF.

This clonotype was recorded at least ten times. V is TRBV7-9 and J is TRBJ2-7, with a possible D match to TRBD1 (5 bases). CDR1 and CDR2 from the germline V gene are SEHNR and FQNEAQ (reference sequence). The length of the CDR3 is 12 residues. V lost 2 bases and J lost 5, with 7 bases in between. This CDR3 is CASSLSGHEQYF. CDR3 nucleotide sequence: TGTGCCAGCAGCTTATCAGGGCACGAGCAGTACTTC. The whole variable domain, remainder taken from reference TRBV7-9 and TRBJ2-7, is DTGVSQNPRHKITKRGQNVTFRCDPISEHNRLYWYRQTLGQGPEFLTYFQNEAQLEKSRLLSDRFSAERPKGSFSTLEIQRTEQGDSAMYLCASSLSGHEQYFGPGTRLTVT.

Comments on this clonotype: A much larger clone differs from this one at a single base, so this may be a read error. J is TRBJ2-7 and V is TRBV6-5; 8 bases match TRBD2. The V segment lost 6 bases and the J segment 3 bases; nucleotides outside the gene matches: 7. The CDR3 runs to 14 residues. Germline V gene sequence: CDR1 MNHEY, CDR2 SVGAGI. The CDR3 reads CASSQLAENYEQYF. As DNA, the CDR3 is TGTGCCAGCAGCCAACTAGCGGAAAACTACGAGCAGTACTTC.

This clonotype has at least ten counts. The chain has TRBV6-5 and TRBJ2-3, with TRBD1 matching over 7 bases. The CDR3 totals 16 residues. V gave up 5 bases and J gave up 1 base; unmatched junction bases: 9. The germline CDR1 and CDR2 sequences are MNHEY and SVGAGI. This chain's CDR3 is CASSPYRGAGTDTQYF. For the CDR3, the DNA is TGTGCCAGCAGTCCATACAGGGGAGCCGGCACAGATACGCAGTATTTT.

This clonotype was picked up many times. The chain employs TRBV11-3 and TRBJ2-1; TRBD2 aligns across 13 bases. The CDR3 sequence is 16 residues long. From germline, CDR1 is SGHNT and CDR2 YENEEA. Unmatched junction bases numbered 6, after V lost 3 bases and J lost 7 bases. CDR3 residues: CASSFRTSGRKNEQFF. CDR3 nucleotide sequence: TGTGCCAGCAGCTTCCGGACTAGCGGGAGAAAGAATGAGCAGTTCTTC.

Details on this clonotype: It is likely a read error, because the conserved phenylalanine at the end of the CDR3 is missing. The chain couples TRBV5-1 to TRBJ2-6; the D call may be TRBD1 or TRBD2 (6 bases each). The germline gives CDR1 SGHRS, CDR2 YFSETQ. There are 16 residues in the CDR3. V lost 4 bases to trimming and J lost 7 bases, with 18 bases between them. The CDR3 sequence: CASSLVRGLGANVLTS. CDR3 nucleotide sequence: TGCGCCAGCAGCCTTGTACGGGGGCTTGGCGCCAACGTCCTGACTTCC.

This clonotype was recorded many times. This chain connects TRBV29-1 to TRBJ2-5; 8 positions match TRBD1. Germline values: CDR1 SQVTM, CDR2 ANQGSEA. The CDR3 is 12 residues long. J gave up 4 bases and V 3 bases, and 1 base lay outside the gene matches. CDR3 in amino acids: CSVDRGRETQYF. For the CDR3, the DNA is TGCAGCGTTGACAGGGGGCGAGAGACCCAGTACTTC. The whole variable domain, remainder taken from reference TRBV29-1 and TRBJ2-5, is SAVISQKPSRDICQRGTSLTIQCQVDSQVTMMFWYRQQPGQSLTLIATANQGSEATYESGFVIDKFPISRPNLTFSTLTVSNMSPEDSSIYLCSVDRGRETQYFGPGTRLLVL.